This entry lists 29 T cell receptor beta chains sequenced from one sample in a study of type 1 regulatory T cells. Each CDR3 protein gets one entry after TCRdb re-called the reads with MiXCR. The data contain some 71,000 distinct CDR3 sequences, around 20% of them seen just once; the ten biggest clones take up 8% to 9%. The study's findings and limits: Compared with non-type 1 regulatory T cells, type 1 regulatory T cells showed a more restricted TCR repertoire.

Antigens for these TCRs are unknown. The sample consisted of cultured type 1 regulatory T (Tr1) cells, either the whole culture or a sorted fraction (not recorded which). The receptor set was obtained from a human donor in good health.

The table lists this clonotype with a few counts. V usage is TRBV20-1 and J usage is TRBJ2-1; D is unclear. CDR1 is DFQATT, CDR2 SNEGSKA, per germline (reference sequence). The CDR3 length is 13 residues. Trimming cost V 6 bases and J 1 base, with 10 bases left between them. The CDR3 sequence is CSAPLLSYNEQFF. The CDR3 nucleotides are TGCAGTGCGCCCCTTCTTTCCTACAATGAGCAGTTCTTC.

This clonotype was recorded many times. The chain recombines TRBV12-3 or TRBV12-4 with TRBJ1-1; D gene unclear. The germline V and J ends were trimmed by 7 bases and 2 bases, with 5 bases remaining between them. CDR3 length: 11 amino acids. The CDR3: CASTLNTEAFF. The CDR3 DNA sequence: TGTGCCAGCACCCTAAACACTGAAGCTTTCTTT.

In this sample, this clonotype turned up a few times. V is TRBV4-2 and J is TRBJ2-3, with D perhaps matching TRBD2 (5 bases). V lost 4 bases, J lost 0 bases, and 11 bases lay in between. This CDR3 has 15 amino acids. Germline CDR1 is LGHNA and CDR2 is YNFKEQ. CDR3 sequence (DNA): TGTGCCAGCAGCCCTTCGAGGGATAGCACAGATACGCAGTATTTT. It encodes CASSPSRDSTDTQYF.

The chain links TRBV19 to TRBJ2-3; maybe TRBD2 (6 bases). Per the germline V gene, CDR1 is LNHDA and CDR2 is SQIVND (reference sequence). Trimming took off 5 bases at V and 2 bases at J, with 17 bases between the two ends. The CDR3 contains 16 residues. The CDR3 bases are TGTGCCAGTAGTGGCTTCGGGACTGACTACACAGATACGCAGTATTTT. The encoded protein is CASSGFGTDYTDTQYF.

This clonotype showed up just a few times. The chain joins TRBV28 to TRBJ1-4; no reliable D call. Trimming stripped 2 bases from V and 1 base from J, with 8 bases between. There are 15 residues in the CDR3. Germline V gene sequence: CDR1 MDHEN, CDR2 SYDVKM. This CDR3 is CASSLMVITNEKLFF. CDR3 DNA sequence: TGTGCCAGCAGTTTAATGGTTATAACTAATGAAAAACTGTTTTTT.

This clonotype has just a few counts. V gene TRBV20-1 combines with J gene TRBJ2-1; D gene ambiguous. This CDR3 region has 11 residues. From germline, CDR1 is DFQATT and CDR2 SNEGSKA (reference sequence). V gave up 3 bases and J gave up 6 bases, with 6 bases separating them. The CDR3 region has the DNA TGCAGTGCTAGTGGAACCAATGAGCAGTTCTTC. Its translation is CSASGTNEQFF.

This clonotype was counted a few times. The CDR3 nucleotides read TGTGCCAGCAGCCTGTCGGCGGACCATTCACCCCTCCACTTT. Encoded protein: CASSLSADHSPLHF. The chain has TRBV28 and TRBJ1-6; D is ambiguous. The CDR3 is made up of 14 amino acids. Germline V gene data show CDR1 as MDHEN and CDR2 as SYDVKM. With 6 bases removed from V and 8 bases from J, the gap between germline ends came to 14 bases. Based on the CDR3 plus reference TRBV28 and TRBJ1-6, the full variable domain is DVKVTQSSRYLVKRTGEKVFLECVQDMDHENMFWYRQDPGLGLRLIYFSYDVKMKEKGDIPEGYSVSREKKERFSLILESASTNQTSMYLCASSLSADHSPLHFGNGTRLTVT.

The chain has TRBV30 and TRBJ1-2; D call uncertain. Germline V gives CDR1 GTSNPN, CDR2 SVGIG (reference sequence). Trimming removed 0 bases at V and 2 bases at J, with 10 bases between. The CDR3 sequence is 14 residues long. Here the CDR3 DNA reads TGTGCCTGGAGTGTACAGTTAGACAACTATGGCTACACCTTC. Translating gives CAWSVQLDNYGYTF.

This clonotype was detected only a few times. CDR3 residues: CASSLFGGRNEQYF. The CDR3 coding sequence is TGTGCCAGCAGCTTATTTGGCGGGAGAAACGAGCAGTACTTC. V usage is TRBV7-2 and J usage is TRBJ2-7; TRBD2 agrees at 7 bases. Germline V gene lookup returns CDR1 SGHTA and CDR2 FQGNSA. V lost 2 bases to trimming and J lost 5 bases; unmatched junction nucleotides: 6. This CDR3 is 14 amino acids long. Full variable domain (outside the CDR3, taken from reference TRBV7-2 and TRBJ2-7): GAGVSQSPSNKVTEKGKDVELRCDPISGHTALYWYRQSLGQGLEFLIYFQGNSAPDKSGLPSDRFSAERTGGSVSTLTIQRTQQEDSAVYLCASSLFGGRNEQYFGPGTRLTVT.

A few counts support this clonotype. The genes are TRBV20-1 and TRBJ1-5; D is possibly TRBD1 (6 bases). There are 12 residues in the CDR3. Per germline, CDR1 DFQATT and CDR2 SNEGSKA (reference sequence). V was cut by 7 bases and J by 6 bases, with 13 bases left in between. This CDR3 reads CSVMTGLQPQHF. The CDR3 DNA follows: TGCAGTGTTATGACAGGCCTTCAGCCCCAGCATTTT.

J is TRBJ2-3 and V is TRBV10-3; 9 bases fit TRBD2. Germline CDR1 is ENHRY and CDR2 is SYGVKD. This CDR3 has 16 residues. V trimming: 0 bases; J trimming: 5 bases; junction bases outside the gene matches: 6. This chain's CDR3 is CAISESSAGGQDTQYF. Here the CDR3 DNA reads TGTGCCATCAGTGAGTCATCAGCGGGAGGACAAGATACGCAGTATTTT.

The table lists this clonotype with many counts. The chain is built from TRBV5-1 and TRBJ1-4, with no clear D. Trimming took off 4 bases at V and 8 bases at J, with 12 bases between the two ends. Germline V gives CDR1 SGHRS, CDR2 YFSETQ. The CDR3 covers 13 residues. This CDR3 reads CASSASRGEKLFF. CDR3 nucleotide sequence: TGCGCCAGCAGCGCTTCTCGGGGAGAAAAACTGTTTTTT.

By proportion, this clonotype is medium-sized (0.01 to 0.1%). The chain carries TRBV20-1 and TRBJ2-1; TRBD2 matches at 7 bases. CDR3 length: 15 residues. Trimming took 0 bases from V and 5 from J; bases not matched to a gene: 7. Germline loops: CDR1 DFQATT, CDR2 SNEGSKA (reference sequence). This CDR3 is CSARDLAGHHNEQFF. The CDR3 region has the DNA TGCAGTGCTAGAGATTTAGCGGGCCACCACAATGAGCAGTTCTTC.

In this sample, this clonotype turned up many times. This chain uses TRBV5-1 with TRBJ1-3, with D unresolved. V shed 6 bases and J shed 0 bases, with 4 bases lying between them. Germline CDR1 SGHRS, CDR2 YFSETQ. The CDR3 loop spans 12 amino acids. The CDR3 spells CASTSSGNTIYF. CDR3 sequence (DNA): TGCGCCAGCACCAGCTCTGGAAACACCATATATTTT.

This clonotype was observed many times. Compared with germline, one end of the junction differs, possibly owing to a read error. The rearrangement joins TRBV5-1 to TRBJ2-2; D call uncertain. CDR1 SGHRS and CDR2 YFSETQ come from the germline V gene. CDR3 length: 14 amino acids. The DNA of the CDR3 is TGCGCCAGCAGATTGGACGTCAACACCGGGGAGCTGTTTTTT. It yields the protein CASRLDVNTGELFF.

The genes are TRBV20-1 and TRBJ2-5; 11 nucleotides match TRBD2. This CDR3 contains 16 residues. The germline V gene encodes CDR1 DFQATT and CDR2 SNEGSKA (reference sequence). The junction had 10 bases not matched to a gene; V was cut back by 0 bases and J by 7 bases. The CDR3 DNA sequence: TGCAGTGCTAGAGATCTCCTAGCGGGAGGAATTGTGACCCAGTACTTC. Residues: CSARDLLAGGIVTQYF.

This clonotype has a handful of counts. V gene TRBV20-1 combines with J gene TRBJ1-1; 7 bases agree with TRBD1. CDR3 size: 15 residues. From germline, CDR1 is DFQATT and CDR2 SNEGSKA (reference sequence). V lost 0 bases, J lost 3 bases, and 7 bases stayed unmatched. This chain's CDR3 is CSARDFDRVDTEAFF. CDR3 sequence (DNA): TGCAGTGCTAGAGATTTCGACAGGGTAGACACTGAAGCTTTCTTT.

The CDR3 region has the DNA TGTGCCAGCAGAGGGGCCGACGAGCGGAACTACGAGCAGTACTTC. Protein sequence: CASRGADERNYEQYF. V usage is TRBV28 and J usage is TRBJ2-7; D is possibly TRBD1 or TRBD2 (5 bases each). V was trimmed by 6 bases and J by 3 bases, leaving 18 bases between them. Germline loops: CDR1 MDHEN, CDR2 SYDVKM. CDR3 length equals 15 residues.

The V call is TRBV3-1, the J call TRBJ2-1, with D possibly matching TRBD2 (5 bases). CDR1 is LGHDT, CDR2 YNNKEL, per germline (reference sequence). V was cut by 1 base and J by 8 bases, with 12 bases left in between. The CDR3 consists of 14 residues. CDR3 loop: CASSQVRAGDEQFF. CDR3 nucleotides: TGTGCCAGCAGCCAAGTGCGGGCCGGGGATGAGCAGTTCTTC.

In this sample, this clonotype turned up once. The CDR3: CASSQDWGETQYF. CDR3 in DNA: TGTGCCAGCAGCCAAGACTGGGGGGAGACCCAGTACTTC. The chain links TRBV4-2 to TRBJ2-5; perhaps D is TRBD1 or TRBD2 (5 bases each). Germline CDR1 is LGHNA and CDR2 is YNFKEQ. The CDR3 sequence is 13 residues long. V lost 0 bases and J lost 5, with 7 bases in between.

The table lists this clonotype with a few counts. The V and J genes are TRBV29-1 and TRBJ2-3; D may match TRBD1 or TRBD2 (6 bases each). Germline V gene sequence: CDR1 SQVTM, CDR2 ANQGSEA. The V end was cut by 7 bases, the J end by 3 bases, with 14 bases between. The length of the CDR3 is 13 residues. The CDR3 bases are TGCAGCGGGGACGGGGGCATTACAGATACGCAGTATTTT. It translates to CSGDGGITDTQYF.

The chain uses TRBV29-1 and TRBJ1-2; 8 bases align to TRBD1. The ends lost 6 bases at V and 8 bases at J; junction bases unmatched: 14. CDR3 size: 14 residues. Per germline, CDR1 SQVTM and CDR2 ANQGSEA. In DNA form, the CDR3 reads TGCAGCGTCGGCCTCCAGGGGGCGGTGGGCGGCTACACCTTC. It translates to CSVGLQGAVGGYTF.

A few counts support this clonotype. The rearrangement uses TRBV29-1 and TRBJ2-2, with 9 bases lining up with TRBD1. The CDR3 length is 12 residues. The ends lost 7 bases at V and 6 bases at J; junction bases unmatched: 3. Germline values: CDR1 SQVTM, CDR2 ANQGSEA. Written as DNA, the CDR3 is TGCAGCGCGGGACAGGGCCCCGGGGAGCTGTTTTTT. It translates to CSAGQGPGELFF.

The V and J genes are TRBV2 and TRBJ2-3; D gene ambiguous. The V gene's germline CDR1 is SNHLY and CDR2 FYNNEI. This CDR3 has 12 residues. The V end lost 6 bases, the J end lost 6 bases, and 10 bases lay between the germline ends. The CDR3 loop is CASRIPVDTQYF. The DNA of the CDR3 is TGTGCCAGCAGGATACCCGTTGATACGCAGTATTTT.

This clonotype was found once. CDR3 in amino acids: CASSPVPQTQYF. DNA for the CDR3: TGTGCCAGCAGTCCGGTGCCGCAGACCCAGTACTTC. The genes are TRBV6-6 and TRBJ2-3; D unresolved. The end of the DNA fits TRBJ2-5 better, so the J call may be wrong. The CDR3 consists of 12 residues. The V gene's germline CDR1 is MNHNY and CDR2 SVGAGI (reference sequence).

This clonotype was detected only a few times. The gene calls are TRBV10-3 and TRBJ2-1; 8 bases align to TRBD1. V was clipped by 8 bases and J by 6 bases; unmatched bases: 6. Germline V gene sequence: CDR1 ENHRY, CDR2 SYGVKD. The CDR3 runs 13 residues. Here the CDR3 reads CAIAGGGANEQFF. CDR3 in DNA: TGTGCCATCGCAGGGGGCGGTGCCAATGAGCAGTTCTTC.

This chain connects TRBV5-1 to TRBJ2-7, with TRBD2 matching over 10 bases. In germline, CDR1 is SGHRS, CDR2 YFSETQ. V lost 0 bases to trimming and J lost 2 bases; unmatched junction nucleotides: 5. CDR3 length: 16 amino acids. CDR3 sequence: CASSLGTSGVTYEQYF. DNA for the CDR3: TGCGCCAGCAGCTTGGGTACTAGCGGGGTGACCTACGAGCAGTACTTC.

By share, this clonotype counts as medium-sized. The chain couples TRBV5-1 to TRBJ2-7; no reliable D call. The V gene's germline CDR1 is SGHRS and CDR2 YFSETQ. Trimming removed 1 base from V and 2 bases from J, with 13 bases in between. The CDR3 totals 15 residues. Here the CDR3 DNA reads TGCGCCAGCAGCTTGTCGGGTAGTAATGCCTACGAGCAGTACTTC. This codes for CASSLSGSNAYEQYF.

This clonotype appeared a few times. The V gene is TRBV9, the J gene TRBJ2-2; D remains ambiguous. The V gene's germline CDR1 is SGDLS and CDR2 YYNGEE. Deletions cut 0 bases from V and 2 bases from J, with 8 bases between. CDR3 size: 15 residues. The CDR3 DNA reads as TGTGCCAGCAGCGTAGCTAGTGAAAACACCGGGGAGCTGTTTTTT. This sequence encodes CASSVASENTGELFF.